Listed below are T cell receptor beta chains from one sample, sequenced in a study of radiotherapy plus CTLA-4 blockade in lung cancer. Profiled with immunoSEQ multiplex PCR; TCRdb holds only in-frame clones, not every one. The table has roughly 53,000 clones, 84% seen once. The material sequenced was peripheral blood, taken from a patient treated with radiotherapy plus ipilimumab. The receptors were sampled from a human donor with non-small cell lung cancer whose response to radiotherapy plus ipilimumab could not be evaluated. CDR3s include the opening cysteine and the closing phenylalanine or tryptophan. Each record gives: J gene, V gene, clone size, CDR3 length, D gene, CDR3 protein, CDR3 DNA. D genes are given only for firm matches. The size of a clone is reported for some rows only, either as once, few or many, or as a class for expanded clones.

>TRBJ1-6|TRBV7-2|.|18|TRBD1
CASSQRIITGVGNSPLHF
TGTGCCAGCAGCCAACGGATCATTACAGGGGTCGGAAATTCACCCCTCCACTTT
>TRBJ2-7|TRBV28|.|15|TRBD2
CASSLGLERGYEQYF
TGTGCCAGCAGTTTAGGGCTCGAGCGGGGCTACGAGCAGTACTTC
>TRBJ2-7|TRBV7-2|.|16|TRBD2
CASSSTTSGASYEQYF
TGTGCCAGCAGCTCTACAACTAGCGGGGCCTCCTACGAGCAGTACTTC
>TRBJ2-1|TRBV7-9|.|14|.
CASSRGSENNEQFF
TGTGCCAGCAGTCGTGGGAGTGAAAACAATGAGCAGTTCTTC
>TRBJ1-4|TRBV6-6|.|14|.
CASSYDGAQEKLFF
TGTGCCAGCAGTTACGATGGGGCGCAGGAAAAACTGTTTTTT
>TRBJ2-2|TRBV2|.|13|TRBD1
CASAAGGTGELFF
TGTGCCAGCGCCGCAGGGGGTACCGGGGAGCTGTTTTTT
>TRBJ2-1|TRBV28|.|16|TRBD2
CASSLGLLAGGSEQFF
TGTGCCAGCAGTTTAGGCTTACTAGCGGGAGGAAGTGAGCAGTTCTTC
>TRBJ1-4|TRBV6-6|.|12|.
CASKPPFEKLFF
TGTGCCAGCAAGCCACCATTTGAAAAACTGTTTTTT
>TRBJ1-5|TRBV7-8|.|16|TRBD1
CASSLRMTGGEQPQHF
TGTGCCAGCAGCTTACGAATGACAGGGGGGGAACAGCCCCAGCATTTT
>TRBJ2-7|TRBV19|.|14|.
CASSNRGGFYEQYF
TGTGCCAGTAGTAATCGCGGAGGGTTCTACGAGCAGTACTTC
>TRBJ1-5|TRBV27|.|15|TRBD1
CASSRGQGSNQPQHF
TGTGCCAGCAGCCGCGGACAGGGTTCAAATCAGCCCCAGCATTTT
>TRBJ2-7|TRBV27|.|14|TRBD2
CASSSGRVPYEQYF
TGTGCCAGCTCTAGCGGGAGGGTCCCCTACGAGCAGTACTTC
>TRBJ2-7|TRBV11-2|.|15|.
CASSVGHGPSYEQYF
TGTGCCAGCAGCGTCGGACACGGACCAAGCTACGAGCAGTACTTC
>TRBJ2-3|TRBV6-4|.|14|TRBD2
CASSSGLASDTQYF
TGTGCCAGCAGTTCGGGACTAGCCTCAGATACGCAGTATTTT
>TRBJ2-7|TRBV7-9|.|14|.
CASSLAGGAYEQYF
TGTGCCAGCAGCTTAGCTGGAGGGGCCTACGAGCAGTACTTC
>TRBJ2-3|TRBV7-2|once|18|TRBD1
CASSFDRAGTGGSDTQYF
TGTGCCAGCAGCTTCGATAGAGCCGGGACAGGGGGTTCGGATACGCAGTATTTT
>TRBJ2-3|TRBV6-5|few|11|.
CASSAMDTQYF
TGTGCCAGCAGCGCGATGGATACGCAGTATTTT
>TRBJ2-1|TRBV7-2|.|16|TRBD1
CASSLSRDRLYNEQFF
TGTGCCAGCAGCTTATCAAGGGACAGACTTTACAATGAGCAGTTCTTC
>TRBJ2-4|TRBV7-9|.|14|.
CASSSDSTQNIQYF
TGTGCCAGCAGCTCGGACAGTACCCAAAACATTCAGTACTTC
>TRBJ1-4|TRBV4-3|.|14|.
CASSQGLSDEKLFF
TGCGCCAGCAGCCAAGGTCTCAGTGATGAAAAACTGTTTTTT
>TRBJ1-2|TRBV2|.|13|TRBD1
CASSEAGQKSYTF
TGTGCCAGCAGTGAAGCGGGACAGAAGAGCTACACCTTC
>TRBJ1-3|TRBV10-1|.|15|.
CASSGTVPPRNTIYF
TGCGCCAGCAGTGGGACAGTACCCCCTAGAAACACCATATATTTT
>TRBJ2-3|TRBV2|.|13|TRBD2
CASRVGLAGTQYF
TGTGCCAGCAGGGTAGGACTAGCTGGTACGCAGTATTTT
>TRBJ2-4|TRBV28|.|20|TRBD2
CASSPTMGREARIAKNIQYF
TGTGCCAGCAGTCCCACGATGGGGCGGGAGGCCCGAATAGCCAAAAACATTCAGTACTTC
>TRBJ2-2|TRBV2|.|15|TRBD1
CASRVQGTVTGELFF
TGTGCCAGCAGGGTACAGGGGACGGTTACCGGGGAGCTGTTTTTT
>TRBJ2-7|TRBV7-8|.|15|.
CASSPWAGPSYEQYF
TGTGCCAGCAGCCCTTGGGCGGGGCCTTCCTACGAGCAGTACTTC